This TCR beta chain came from a study of identical twins. The germline V gene has CDR1 DFQATT and CDR2 SNEGSKA (reference sequence). The CDR3 consists of 13 residues. V dropped 6 bases and J dropped 1 base, with 11 bases sitting between them. A universal primer site was created by template switching, with the cDNA bearing unique molecular identifiers. TCRdb recomputed calls from the 5' RACE reads with MiXCR, one row per CDR3 protein. The data contain about 520,000 distinct CDR3 sequences, roughly a fifth of them singletons. This clonotype showed up just a few times. The donor group consisted entirely of healthy Caucasians. The sample was also reused in another study, on T cells expressing NK-cell markers. This second report adds: Over 5 donors had dominant NKG2C+ clonotypes that comprised about 1.0-7.0% of their CD8+ T cells. The CD3+CD56-NKG2C+ fraction was also led by these clonotypes in a few donors.

The sequence derives from a woman aged 18-29 years in good health. The material sequenced was CD4+ T cells sorted from blood. V gene TRBV20-1 combines with J gene TRBJ2-3; D is ambiguous. The CDR3 coding sequence is TGCAGTGCCCGGACGGAAGGCACAGATACGCAGTATTTT. This sequence encodes CSARTEGTDTQYF.